This is a list of T cell receptor beta chains from one sample in a study of regulatory T cells in long-lasting Graves disease. TCRdb called the multiplex PCR reads again in MiXCR, with one record for every CDR3 protein. The table shows 450,000 to 600,000 distinct CDR3 sequences, with roughly 15% occurring only once. This sample also appeared in a second study, on T cells in Graves' hyperthyroidism and ophthalmopathy.

The specimen was peripheral blood mononuclear cells (PBMCs), collected at new diagnosis, from a patient treated with antithyroid drugs. The origin of the receptors is a man aged 40-49 years with Graves disease. The CDR3 runs from the conserved cysteine through the conserved F or W. Fields, in order: V gene, D gene, J gene, clone size, CDR3 DNA, CDR3 protein. D genes are given only for firm matches. Size values are once, few and many counts, or a class for expanded clones, and some rows have none.

V gene: TRBV5-1
D gene: TRBD1
J gene: TRBJ2-7
clone size: .
CDR3 DNA: TGCGCCAGCAGCGGGCCCCCGGGACAGGGGTCCGAGCAGTACTTC
CDR3 protein: CASSGPPGQGSEQYF

V gene: TRBV2
D gene: .
J gene: TRBJ1-6
clone size: .
CDR3 DNA: TGTGCCAGCAGTGAGTCTCACAGACCAAGTCCACCCCTCCACTTT
CDR3 protein: CASSESHRPSPPLHF

V gene: TRBV20-1
D gene: TRBD2
J gene: TRBJ2-3
clone size: many
CDR3 DNA: TGCAGTGCTAGAGATCAGGTTAGGGGACTAGCGGGACCCACAGATACGCAGTATTTT
CDR3 protein: CSARDQVRGLAGPTDTQYF

V gene: TRBV28
D gene: .
J gene: TRBJ2-5
clone size: many
CDR3 DNA: TGTGCCAGCAGTTTTTTAGGGCTCCTCTCGAGCGCGGAGACCCAGTACTTC
CDR3 protein: CASSFLGLLSSAETQYF

V gene: TRBV12-3/TRBV12-4
D gene: .
J gene: TRBJ2-1
clone size: many
CDR3 DNA: TGTGCCAGCAACCGTGACAGAAACAATGAGCAGTTCTTC
CDR3 protein: CASNRDRNNEQFF

V gene: TRBV28
D gene: TRBD2
J gene: TRBJ2-5
clone size: .
CDR3 DNA: TGTGCCAGCAGTTTGATCCTAGCGGGAGTGGGGGAGACCCAGTACTTC
CDR3 protein: CASSLILAGVGETQYF

V gene: TRBV10-3
D gene: .
J gene: TRBJ1-2
clone size: few
CDR3 DNA: TGTGCCATCAGTGATAGAGGGGAAGGTGGCTACACCTTC
CDR3 protein: CAISDRGEGGYTF

V gene: TRBV27
D gene: TRBD1
J gene: TRBJ2-7
clone size: .
CDR3 DNA: TGTGCCAGCAGTCCCATTCTCAGGGGGCGTACTAACGAGCAGTACTTC
CDR3 protein: CASSPILRGRTNEQYF

V gene: TRBV5-1
D gene: TRBD1
J gene: TRBJ1-2
clone size: .
CDR3 DNA: TGCGCCAGCAGCGGGACAGGGGCCAATGGCTACACCTTC
CDR3 protein: CASSGTGANGYTF

V gene: TRBV28
D gene: .
J gene: TRBJ1-1
clone size: .
CDR3 DNA: TGTGACAGCAGTTTAGGTGAGAACACTGAAGCTTTCTTT
CDR3 protein: CDSSLGENTEAFF

V gene: TRBV12-3/TRBV12-4
D gene: .
J gene: TRBJ2-4
clone size: many
CDR3 DNA: TGTGCCAGCACAGATGATGGGGCTGCCAAAAACATTCAGTACTTC
CDR3 protein: CASTDDGAAKNIQYF

V gene: TRBV12-3/TRBV12-4
D gene: .
J gene: TRBJ2-3
clone size: many
CDR3 DNA: TGTGCCAGCAGTTTAGTGGCAGGGGGCACAGATACGCAGTATTTT
CDR3 protein: CASSLVAGGTDTQYF

V gene: TRBV11-2
D gene: TRBD2
J gene: TRBJ2-7
clone size: .
CDR3 DNA: TGTGCCAGCAGCTTAGAGGTTGGGACTAGCGGCGAGCAGTACTTC
CDR3 protein: CASSLEVGTSGEQYF

V gene: TRBV5-1
D gene: .
J gene: TRBJ2-5
clone size: many
CDR3 DNA: TGCGCCAGCAGCACGACTAGAAGGGAGACCCAGTACTTC
CDR3 protein: CASSTTRRETQYF

V gene: TRBV4-2
D gene: .
J gene: TRBJ1-5
clone size: .
CDR3 DNA: TGTGCCAGCGGAAATGGGAGATACCAGCCCCAGCATTTT
CDR3 protein: CASGNGRYQPQHF

V gene: TRBV5-1
D gene: .
J gene: TRBJ1-6
clone size: many
CDR3 DNA: TGCGCCAGCAGAAGTGGAAAGGCGGATTCACCCCTCCACTTT
CDR3 protein: CASRSGKADSPLHF

V gene: TRBV2
D gene: .
J gene: TRBJ1-2
clone size: many
CDR3 DNA: TGTGCCAGCAGGGCGAGGGACTACACCTTC
CDR3 protein: CASRARDYTF

V gene: TRBV10-2
D gene: .
J gene: TRBJ2-7
clone size: many
CDR3 DNA: TGCGCCAGCAGCAAAACAAGCTACGAGCAGTACTTC
CDR3 protein: CASSKTSYEQYF

V gene: TRBV28
D gene: .
J gene: TRBJ1-2
clone size: many
CDR3 DNA: TGTGCCAGCAGTTTAATCGGGGGGCGCGGCTATGGCTACACCTTC
CDR3 protein: CASSLIGGRGYGYTF

V gene: TRBV28
D gene: .
J gene: TRBJ1-1
clone size: .
CDR3 DNA: TGTGCCAGTCTGAAGCGGGAGAACACTGAAGCTTTCTTT
CDR3 protein: CASLKRENTEAFF

V gene: TRBV20-1
D gene: .
J gene: TRBJ1-5
clone size: many
CDR3 DNA: TGCAGTGCTAGAGGGAGGGTGGGTGAGCATCAGCCCCAGCATTTT
CDR3 protein: CSARGRVGEHQPQHF

V gene: TRBV4-2
D gene: .
J gene: TRBJ2-2
clone size: many
CDR3 DNA: TGTGCCAGCTCGTTTACAGGGAACACCGGGGAGCTGTTTTTT
CDR3 protein: CASSFTGNTGELFF

V gene: TRBV12-3/TRBV12-4
D gene: .
J gene: TRBJ1-5
clone size: many
CDR3 DNA: TGTGCCAGCAGTTTGGAGGCTAGCAATCAGCCCCAGCATTTT
CDR3 protein: CASSLEASNQPQHF

V gene: TRBV3-1
D gene: TRBD1
J gene: TRBJ2-5
clone size: few
CDR3 DNA: TGTGCCAGCAGCCAAGTCCGGACAGGGGGAAGAGAGACCCAGTACTTC
CDR3 protein: CASSQVRTGGRETQYF

V gene: TRBV7-9
D gene: TRBD1
J gene: TRBJ2-1
clone size: few
CDR3 DNA: TGTGCCAGCAGCCGCTACGAGAGCCAGGGACAGAGGAGCTCCCCGAGCTCCTACAATGAGCAGTTCTTC
CDR3 protein: CASSRYESQGQRSSPSSYNEQFF

V gene: TRBV30
D gene: TRBD1
J gene: TRBJ2-4
clone size: many
CDR3 DNA: TGTGCCTGGCACCCGAGGGGGCTTTCCAAAAACATTCAGTACTTC
CDR3 protein: CAWHPRGLSKNIQYF

V gene: TRBV19
D gene: TRBD1
J gene: TRBJ1-2
clone size: few
CDR3 DNA: TGTGCCAGTAGTATAGATCTGCGGACAGGGATTCTCTATGGCTACACCTTC
CDR3 protein: CASSIDLRTGILYGYTF

V gene: TRBV7-8
D gene: .
J gene: TRBJ2-1
clone size: few
CDR3 DNA: TGTGCCAGCAGCTCCCGGGACTCTTCGCCCGCCGAGCAGTTCTTC
CDR3 protein: CASSSRDSSPAEQFF

V gene: TRBV6-4
D gene: .
J gene: TRBJ2-7
clone size: .
CDR3 DNA: TGTGCCAGCAGTACAATGCTCTACGAGCAGTACTTC
CDR3 protein: CASSTMLYEQYF

V gene: TRBV12-3/TRBV12-4
D gene: .
J gene: TRBJ2-1
clone size: many
CDR3 DNA: TGTGCCAGCAGTTCTATACTAGCTGCTAGGAATGAGCAGTTCTTC
CDR3 protein: CASSSILAARNEQFF

V gene: TRBV12-3/TRBV12-4
D gene: .
J gene: TRBJ1-1
clone size: many
CDR3 DNA: TGTGCCAGCAGTTTAGCGCTAGGGGTGGGTGAAGCTTTCTTT
CDR3 protein: CASSLALGVGEAFF

V gene: TRBV12-3/TRBV12-4
D gene: TRBD1
J gene: TRBJ2-2
clone size: many
CDR3 DNA: TGTGCCAGCAGAACGACAGGGGGCAAAGGCGGGGAGCTGTTTTTT
CDR3 protein: CASRTTGGKGGELFF

V gene: TRBV18
D gene: .
J gene: TRBJ1-4
clone size: many
CDR3 DNA: TGTGCCAGCTCACCGGAGCAGGGTGATGAAAAACTGTTTTTT
CDR3 protein: CASSPEQGDEKLFF

V gene: TRBV5-1
D gene: TRBD1
J gene: TRBJ1-5
clone size: .
CDR3 DNA: TGCGCCAGCAGCTTGACTCCGGACAGGCCCCCTCGGCCCCAGCATTTT
CDR3 protein: CASSLTPDRPPRPQHF

V gene: TRBV2
D gene: .
J gene: TRBJ2-1
clone size: many
CDR3 DNA: TGTGCCAGCAGTGCGAGGGCCAGGAATGAGCAGTTCTTC
CDR3 protein: CASSARARNEQFF

V gene: TRBV15
D gene: .
J gene: TRBJ2-6
clone size: many
CDR3 DNA: TGTGCCACCAGCCGAGGAGGATCTGGGGCCAACGTCCTGACTTTC
CDR3 protein: CATSRGGSGANVLTF

V gene: TRBV12-3/TRBV12-4
D gene: TRBD2
J gene: TRBJ2-2
clone size: .
CDR3 DNA: TGTGCCAGCAGCCGCCGAGCGGGGCTTTACACCGGGGAGCTGTTTTTT
CDR3 protein: CASSRRAGLYTGELFF

V gene: TRBV12-3/TRBV12-4
D gene: .
J gene: TRBJ2-7
clone size: many
CDR3 DNA: TGTGCCAGCAGTTTAGGATCAGGGGCATACGAGCAGTACTTC
CDR3 protein: CASSLGSGAYEQYF

V gene: TRBV12-3/TRBV12-4
D gene: .
J gene: TRBJ2-4
clone size: .
CDR3 DNA: TGTGCCAGCAGTTTGGGGGGCCCAAACATTCAGTACTTC
CDR3 protein: CASSLGGPNIQYF

V gene: TRBV28
D gene: TRBD1
J gene: TRBJ1-5
clone size: many
CDR3 DNA: TGTGCCAGCAGTCCCGGGACAGGGATTAATCAGCCCCAGCATTTT
CDR3 protein: CASSPGTGINQPQHF

V gene: TRBV27
D gene: .
J gene: TRBJ2-5
clone size: many
CDR3 DNA: TGTGCCAGCAGCTCACGGGGGAACGCTTTGAAGGAGACCCAGTACTTC
CDR3 protein: CASSSRGNALKETQYF

V gene: TRBV12-3/TRBV12-4
D gene: .
J gene: TRBJ2-2
clone size: few
CDR3 DNA: TGTGCCAGCAGTTTTTTCCCCGGGGAGCTGTTTTTT
CDR3 protein: CASSFFPGELFF

V gene: TRBV18
D gene: .
J gene: TRBJ1-1
clone size: many
CDR3 DNA: TGTGCCAGCTCACTCTCATCGGACATAACTGAAGCTTTCTTT
CDR3 protein: CASSLSSDITEAFF

V gene: TRBV7-9
D gene: TRBD2
J gene: TRBJ2-3
clone size: many
CDR3 DNA: TGTGCCAGCAGTCCCCCCCCGAGACTAGCGGGAGAGGCAGATACGCAGTATTTT
CDR3 protein: CASSPPPRLAGEADTQYF